Listed here are 21 T cell receptor beta chains from one sample, sequenced in a study of OX40 agonist ivuxolimab in advanced cancers. TCRdb keeps only in-frame clones here, not all; method: immunoSEQ multiplex PCR. The sample lists tens of thousands of clones, approximately 86% seen once, with roughly 2.7% in the top ten. Sequenced here: CD4+ or CD8+ T cells sorted from blood, sampled in a trial of the OX40 agonist ivuxolimab. Receptor source: an adult with an advanced solid tumor such as melanoma, head and neck, liver or kidney cancer.

V gene TRBV29-1 combines with J gene TRBJ2-7; a weak D match, TRBD1 (5 bases). This CDR3 region has 14 residues. V lost 6 bases and J 3 bases, leaving 18 bases between the germline ends. Germline lookup yields CDR1 SQVTM and CDR2 ANQGSEA. CDR3 in DNA: TGCAGCGTATCCAGGACACTCAGTAACTACGAGCAGTACTTC. Protein: CSVSRTLSNYEQYF.

J is TRBJ2-7 and V is TRBV29-1; 9 nucleotides agree with TRBD1. The CDR3 is 14 amino acids. J lost 1 base, V lost 7 bases, and 8 bases had no gene match. Per the germline V gene, CDR1 is SQVTM and CDR2 is ANQGSEA. CDR3 protein: CSASGTGNSYEQYF. For the CDR3, the DNA is TGCAGCGCCTCAGGGACAGGGAATTCCTACGAGCAGTACTTC.

CDR3 bases: TGTGCCAGCAGCCAAGATACAGGGTCAAAACTGTTTTTT. It yields the protein CASSQDTGSKLFF. V usage is TRBV7-9 and J usage is TRBJ1-4, with D possibly being TRBD1 (6 bases). Per the germline V gene, CDR1 is SEHNR and CDR2 is FQNEAQ (reference sequence). The CDR3 loop spans 13 amino acids. Trimming stripped 5 bases from V and 10 bases from J, with 14 bases between.

The rearrangement uses TRBV6-6 and TRBJ2-2, with D hard to call. In germline, CDR1 is MNHNY, CDR2 SVGAGI (reference sequence). CDR3 length equals 14 residues. Trimming removed 0 bases from V and 6 bases from J, with 8 bases in between. Written as DNA, the CDR3 is TGTGCCAGCAGTTACTCGATGTCAGCCGGGGAGCTGTTTTTT. Protein: CASSYSMSAGELFF.

A few counts support this clone. The chain links TRBV5-1 to TRBJ1-5; 9 bases fit TRBD1. V gave up 4 bases and J gave up 4 bases; unmatched junction bases: 3. The germline V gene encodes CDR1 SGHRS and CDR2 YFSETQ. The CDR3 contains 14 residues. The DNA of the CDR3 is TGCGCCAGCAGCCCCGGGACAGGGAATCAGCCCCAGCATTTT. Amino acids: CASSPGTGNQPQHF.

The chain employs TRBV7-3 and TRBJ1-1, with TRBD1 as a possible D gene (5 bases). The CDR3 consists of 13 residues. The germline CDR1 and CDR2 sequences are SGHTA and FQGTGA. The V gene lost 3 bases and the J gene lost 1 base, with 6 bases spanning the gap. The CDR3 is CASSLTANTEAFF. The CDR3 DNA sequence: TGTGCCAGCAGCTTGACAGCGAACACTGAAGCTTTCTTT.

This chain connects TRBV28 to TRBJ2-1; TRBD1 matches at 8 bases. The V gene end was trimmed by 4 bases and the J gene end by 12 bases; junction bases not matched to a gene: 17. This CDR3 has 16 amino acids. Germline V gives CDR1 MDHEN, CDR2 SYDVKM. CDR3 bases: TGTGCCAGCAGTTCAGCCGGGACAGGCGGGTTTAGGGTGCAGTTCTTC. It is translated as CASSSAGTGGFRVQFF.

This rearrangement joins TRBV6-1 to TRBJ1-1; the D gene is possibly TRBD1 (5 bases). The V and J ends lost 4 bases and 0 bases respectively, with 12 bases between them. Germline CDR1 MNHNS, CDR2 SASEGT. The CDR3 extends over 15 amino acids. The DNA of the CDR3 is TGTGCCAGCAGTGCGTCGACGGGGGTGAACACTGAAGCTTTCTTT. Translating it yields CASSASTGVNTEAFF.

This chain joins TRBV5-1 and TRBJ2-2; no clear D. The germline V and J ends were trimmed by 4 bases and 2 bases, with 36 bases remaining between them. CDR3 length: 23 residues. Germline CDR1 SGHRS, CDR2 YFSETQ. The CDR3 nucleotides read TGCGCCAGCAGCCCAGTTTTAGGTTCCTCACCCCCAGATAGGACGGTTAACACCGGGGAGCTGTTTTTT. Translation gives CASSPVLGSSPPDRTVNTGELFF.

V gene TRBV9 combines with J gene TRBJ2-2; TRBD2 might be the D (7 bases). The CDR3 contains 15 residues. Trimming cost V 3 bases and J 6 bases, with 15 bases left between them. Germline CDR1 SGDLS, CDR2 YYNGEE. The CDR3 here is CASSASRGAAGELFF. DNA for the CDR3: TGTGCCAGCAGCGCGAGCCGGGGGGCGGCCGGGGAGCTGTTTTTT.

This clone was observed a handful of times. V is TRBV28 and J is TRBJ1-3; D is ambiguous. Germline-derived CDR1 and CDR2 are MDHEN and SYDVKM. V was cut by 2 bases and J by 0 bases, with 5 bases left in between. The CDR3 is 14 amino acids. The CDR3 here is CASSLGVSGNTIYF. CDR3 bases: TGTGCCAGCAGTTTAGGGGTCTCTGGAAACACCATATATTTT.

The V call is TRBV30, the J call TRBJ2-7; D unresolved. V lost 3 bases and J 4 bases, leaving 13 bases between the germline ends. Germline V lookup: CDR1 GTSNPN, CDR2 SVGIG (reference sequence). The CDR3 totals 13 residues. Here the CDR3 DNA reads TGTGCCTGGAGCGGACGGTCGGCTTACGAGCAGTACTTC. Translating gives CAWSGRSAYEQYF.

This chain links TRBV7-2 with TRBJ1-2; 9 nucleotides line up with TRBD1. The CDR3 has 13 amino acids. The junction had 4 bases not matched to a gene; V was cut back by 4 bases and J by 7 bases. Germline loops: CDR1 SGHTA, CDR2 FQGNSA. The CDR3 sequence is CASSYGQGSGYTF. DNA of the CDR3: TGTGCCAGCAGCTATGGACAGGGGTCTGGCTACACCTTC. The full variable domain, its missing parts supplied by reference TRBV7-2 and TRBJ1-2, is GAGVSQSPSNKVTEKGKDVELRCDPISGHTALYWYRQSLGQGLEFLIYFQGNSAPDKSGLPSDRFSAERTGGSVSTLTIQRTQQEDSAVYLCASSYGQGSGYTFGSGTRLTVV.

The J gene is TRBJ2-1, the V gene TRBV28, with 9 bases aligning to TRBD1. V gave up 2 bases and J gave up 8 bases; unmatched junction bases: 7. This CDR3 spans 15 amino acids. Per the germline V gene, CDR1 is MDHEN and CDR2 is SYDVKM. The CDR3 is CASSLSTGGSDEQFF. CDR3 sequence (DNA): TGTGCCAGCAGTTTAAGCACAGGGGGCTCGGATGAGCAGTTCTTC.

V and J are TRBV6-1 and TRBJ2-7, with D maybe TRBD2 (5 bases). Germline loops: CDR1 MNHNS, CDR2 SASEGT. The CDR3 consists of 13 residues. Deletions cut 5 bases from V and 2 bases from J, with 10 bases between. The CDR3 sequence: CASSSGNTYEQYF. The CDR3 DNA reads TGTGCCAGCAGTTCCGGGAACACCTACGAGCAGTACTTC.

The chain employs TRBV4-3 and TRBJ2-3, with D unclear. Per the germline V gene, CDR1 is LGHNA and CDR2 is YSLEER. Trimming took off 0 bases at V and 3 bases at J, with 10 bases between the two ends. The CDR3 spans 15 residues. The CDR3 DNA reads TGCGCCAGCAGCCAAGATTGGGGTGGGACAGATACGCAGTATTTT. Protein: CASSQDWGGTDTQYF.

This clone was seen once. The chain recombines TRBV28 with TRBJ2-3; 15 positions match TRBD2. Losses at the gene ends were 4 bases for V and 0 bases for J; bases not matched to a gene: 5. Germline values: CDR1 MDHEN, CDR2 SYDVKM. The CDR3 is 18 residues long. CDR3 DNA sequence: TGTGCCAGCAGTTCCCCCGGACTAGCGGGGGGGAGCACAGATACGCAGTATTTT. This sequence encodes CASSSPGLAGGSTDTQYF.

This chain uses TRBV28 with TRBJ1-6; D remains ambiguous. This CDR3 is 14 amino acids long. The V gene's germline CDR1 is MDHEN and CDR2 SYDVKM. Trimming pared 1 base from V and 6 bases from J, leaving 7 bases between. The CDR3 sequence is CASSLSRINSPLHF. Here the CDR3 DNA reads TGTGCCAGCAGTTTATCCCGGATTAATTCACCCCTCCACTTT.

This clone was picked up one time. The chain has TRBV5-1 and TRBJ2-1, with 11 bases identical to TRBD1. This CDR3 has 15 amino acids. Germline values: CDR1 SGHRS, CDR2 YFSETQ. The J segment lost 4 bases and the V segment lost 4 bases, leaving 4 bases of the junction unmatched. The CDR3 region is CASSPGQGAYNEQFF. The CDR3 nucleotides read TGCGCCAGCAGCCCCGGACAGGGGGCTTACAATGAGCAGTTCTTC.

This clone was counted a few times. The gene calls are TRBV4-3 and TRBJ1-2; no firm D call. Trimming removed 0 bases from V and 2 bases from J, with 13 bases in between. The CDR3 loop spans 16 amino acids. Looked up from germline, CDR1 is LGHNA and CDR2 is YSLEER. CDR3 protein: CASSQERPHGNYGYTF. The CDR3 region has the DNA TGCGCCAGCAGCCAAGAAAGACCCCACGGAAACTATGGCTACACCTTC.

The chain combines TRBV10-3 with TRBJ1-1; TRBD1 matches at 9 bases. J lost 6 bases, V lost 10 bases, and 9 bases had no gene match. Germline CDR1 reads ENHRY; CDR2 reads SYGVKD. The CDR3 covers 13 residues. The CDR3 loop is CATRDREVAEAFF. The CDR3 nucleotides read TGTGCCACCCGGGACAGGGAGGTCGCTGAAGCTTTCTTT.